The 4 T cell receptor beta chains given below trace back to one sample, sequenced in a study of early T cells in non-severe SARS-CoV-2 infection. TCRdb re-called the 5' RACE reads through MiXCR, storing one row per CDR3 protein. The sample carries about 64,000 distinct CDR3 sequences, roughly 8.2% recorded once. This material consisted of whole blood, taken at baseline. All receptors derive from an adult who was a healthcare worker with PCR-confirmed SARS-CoV-2 infection or an uninfected control (not recorded which).

There are many counts of this clonotype. The genes are TRBV9 and TRBJ2-7; D uncertain. Germline CDR1 is SGDLS and CDR2 is YYNGEE. Trimming cost V 3 bases and J 9 bases, with 13 bases left between them. The CDR3 totals 12 residues. CDR3 in DNA: TGTGCCAGCAGCGGCGATGGGGTCGGGCAGTACTTC. Translated, it gives CASSGDGVGQYF.

V is TRBV18 and J is TRBJ2-7; TRBD1 matches 8 bases. Per germline, CDR1 KGHSH and CDR2 LQKENI. The CDR3 consists of 14 residues. Unmatched junction bases numbered 5, after V lost 5 bases and J lost 2 bases. CDR3 loop: CASSADRAAYEQYF. In nucleotides, the CDR3 is TGTGCCAGCTCAGCGGACAGGGCCGCCTACGAGCAGTACTTC.

This clonotype has at least ten counts. The chain is built from TRBV12-3 or TRBV12-4 and TRBJ2-3; 9 nucleotides line up with TRBD2. CDR3 length equals 17 residues. V gave up 6 bases and J gave up 2 bases; unmatched junction bases: 12. The CDR3 DNA reads as TGTGCCAGCAGCAGGGCTAGCGGGATTTGGGACACAGATACGCAGTATTTT. Amino acid sequence: CASSRASGIWDTDTQYF.

This clonotype was counted ten times or more. The rearrangement uses TRBV7-2 and TRBJ2-1; 9 bases align to TRBD1. CDR1 SGHTA and CDR2 FQGNSA come from the germline V gene. Trimming at V came to 6 bases and at J to 8 bases, leaving 8 bases not matched to a gene. The length of the CDR3 is 14 residues. The chain's CDR3 is CASRWTGAFDEQFF. The CDR3, as DNA: TGTGCCAGCAGGTGGACAGGGGCCTTCGATGAGCAGTTCTTC. The whole variable domain, filled in from reference TRBV7-2 and TRBJ2-1, reads GAGVSQSPSNKVTEKGKDVELRCDPISGHTALYWYRQSLGQGLEFLIYFQGNSAPDKSGLPSDRFSAERTGGSVSTLTIQRTQQEDSAVYLCASRWTGAFDEQFFGPGTRLTVL.